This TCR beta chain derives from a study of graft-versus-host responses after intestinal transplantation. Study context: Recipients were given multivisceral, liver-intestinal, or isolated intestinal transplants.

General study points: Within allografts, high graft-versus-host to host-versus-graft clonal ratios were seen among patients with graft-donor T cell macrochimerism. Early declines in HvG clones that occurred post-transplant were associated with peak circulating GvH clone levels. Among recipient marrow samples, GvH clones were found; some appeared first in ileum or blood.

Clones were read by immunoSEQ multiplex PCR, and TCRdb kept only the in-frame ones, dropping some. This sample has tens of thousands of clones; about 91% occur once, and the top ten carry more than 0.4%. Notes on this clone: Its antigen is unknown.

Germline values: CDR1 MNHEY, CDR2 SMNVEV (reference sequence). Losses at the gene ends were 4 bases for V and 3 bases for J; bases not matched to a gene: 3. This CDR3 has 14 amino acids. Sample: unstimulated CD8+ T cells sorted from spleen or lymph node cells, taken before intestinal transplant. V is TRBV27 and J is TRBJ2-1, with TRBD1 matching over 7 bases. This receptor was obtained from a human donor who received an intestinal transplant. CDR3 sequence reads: CASSSGTVYNEQFF. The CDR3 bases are TGTGCCAGCAGTTCCGGGACAGTCTACAATGAGCAGTTCTTC.